This T cell receptor delta chain was captured in a study of delta chains in infants with herpesvirus infections. On the study more broadly: The search targeted a public fetal Vdelta1/Vgamma8 clonotype after postnatal CMV infection. The study, taken as a whole, reports: Later infection age appeared linked to lower public-clonotype frequency among Vdelta1 cells. The public Vdelta1 clonotype appeared in about 20% of the 18 CMV-infected infants.

For this clone: Its matching antigen is unknown.

PBMC RNA was reverse transcribed using gamma-chain- and delta-chain-specific primers. TCRdb re-processed the RT-PCR reads via CATT. The data show roughly 410 delta-chain clones, with approximately 7.4% seen just once and about 15% held by the top ten. Germline trimming cut 4 bases from V and 0 bases from J; bases unmatched to any gene: 31. This CDR3 has 25 residues. The germline V gene encodes CDR1 TSWWSYY and CDR2 QGS. This receptor was identified in a human donor who was a Ugandan infant, either HIV-exposed or HIV-unexposed (not recorded which). The chain recombines TRDV1 with TRDJ1; 11 positions agree with TRDD3. The sequencing here drew on peripheral blood, taken at time point 2 of longitudinal follow-up. For the CDR3, the DNA is TGTGCTCTTGGGGTGAAAATTCCCGTCTCGTTTTGTTGGGGGATACGCGGTATTGACACCGATAAACTCATCTTT. Its translation: CALGVKIPVSFCWGIRGIDTDKLIF.